The 8 T cell receptor beta chains reported below all come from one sample, sequenced in a study of control samples from healthy donors and cancer patients. Profiled with immunoSEQ multiplex PCR; TCRdb holds only in-frame clones, not every one. The table lists some 140,000 clones, over 85% of them singletons, with approximately 6% in the top ten. Sequencing was performed on blood. These receptor sequences come from a man aged 35 to 55 in good health.

J is TRBJ1-2 and V is TRBV7-8; 9 bases match TRBD1. CDR1 is SGHVS and CDR2 is FQNEAQ in the germline V gene. J lost 4 bases, V lost 4 bases, and 4 bases had no gene match. This CDR3 region has 14 residues. CDR3 loop: CASSWTGEGYGYTF. DNA of the CDR3: TGTGCCAGCAGCTGGACAGGGGAGGGCTATGGCTACACCTTC.

The rearrangement links TRBV24-1 to TRBJ2-7, with a weak D call TRBD1 (6 bases). Trimming shortened V by 3 bases and J by 5 bases, and 10 bases separated the two germline ends. CDR3 size: 13 residues. Germline V gives CDR1 KGHDR, CDR2 SFDVKD. CDR3 sequence: CATSDEGVNEQYF. The DNA for the CDR3 is TGTGCCACCAGTGATGAGGGGGTCAACGAGCAGTACTTC.

This clone was seen once. The V call is TRBV19, the J call TRBJ2-7, with 8 bases aligning to TRBD1. Germline loops: CDR1 LNHDA, CDR2 SQIVND (reference sequence). J was trimmed by 1 base and V by 6 bases; bases with no gene match: 5. The CDR3 runs to 14 residues. CDR3 sequence (DNA): TGTGCCAGTAGACCTGGACAGGGATCCTACGAGCAGTACTTC. Protein sequence: CASRPGQGSYEQYF.

Worth noting for this clone: At one end, the junction sequence differs from germline, possibly due to a read error. V usage is TRBV13 and J usage is TRBJ2-2; 7 bases map to TRBD1. This CDR3 comprises 16 residues. Germline V CDR1 and CDR2: PRHDT, FYEKMQ (reference sequence). The CDR3 region is CASSLGPRGQGRGAVF. The CDR3 coding sequence is TGTGCCAGCAGCTTAGGCCCTAGGGGGCAGGGCCGGGGAGCTGTTTTT.

This clone has only one observation. The CDR3 loop is CASSPLKGGYNEQFF. The CDR3 DNA reads TGTGCCAGCAGCCCCCTCAAGGGGGGGTACAATGAGCAGTTCTTC. The chain joins TRBV5-6 to TRBJ2-1; TRBD2 might be the D (7 bases). Between the trimmed V and J ends, which lost 4 bases and 4 bases, there was a span of 15 bases. Germline V gene data show CDR1 as SGHDT and CDR2 as YYEEEE. CDR3 length: 15 amino acids.

The chain recombines TRBV27 with TRBJ1-2, with D unresolved. Trimming pared 5 bases from V and 4 bases from J, leaving 17 bases between. This CDR3 comprises 15 residues. Germline CDR1 is MNHEY and CDR2 is SMNVEV (reference sequence). CDR3 amino acids: CASSVSGTSRYGYTF. The CDR3 DNA reads TGTGCCAGCAGTGTCTCGGGCACCTCGCGCTATGGCTACACCTTC.

The chain joins TRBV6-2 or TRBV6-3 to TRBJ1-1; D not certain. Trimming shortened V by 5 bases and J by 6 bases, and 10 bases separated the two germline ends. This CDR3 comprises 12 residues. Germline V gene sequence: CDR1 MNHEY, CDR2 SVGEGT. The CDR3 DNA sequence: TGTGCCAGCAGTCAGACGGCCCCTGAAGCTTTCTTT. Protein: CASSQTAPEAFF.

V usage is TRBV7-8 and J usage is TRBJ2-5; 7 bases fit TRBD1. Germline CDR1 is SGHVS and CDR2 is FQNEAQ. The V segment lost 4 bases and the J segment 5 bases; nucleotides outside the gene matches: 7. The CDR3 extends over 14 amino acids. The CDR3 sequence: CASSSGGSSETQYF. For the CDR3, the DNA is TGTGCCAGCAGCTCAGGGGGTTCATCGGAGACCCAGTACTTC.